This T cell receptor (beta chain) is drawn from a study of cytomegalovirus exposure and HLA in healthy donors. PCR employed 60 Vbeta and 13 Jbeta primers. Measured with immunoSEQ multiplex PCR; TCRdb has only the in-frame clones, and not every one. The repertoire holds about 180,000 clones, with around three quarters as singletons. The count of this clone is one. What it binds is not known. Notes on the study in general: Most TCRs appeared rarely, but some public TCRs recurred in many donors. Earlier analysis looked at TCR beta V segments, and most were productive about 87% or about 30% of the time. A cluster of highly shared sequence variants was likely a sequencing artifact. Later analysis found that TCR beta chains associated with HLA were more clonally expanded than other, equally common chains.

The germline V and J ends were trimmed by 0 bases and 5 bases, with 14 bases remaining between them. Germline V gene lookup returns CDR1 GTSNPN and CDR2 SVGIG (reference sequence). CDR3 length: 14 amino acids. The chain links TRBV30 to TRBJ2-7; tentative D call: TRBD2 (6 bases). The sequenced material came from PBMCs. The sequence derives from a man aged 40-49 years in good health and CMV-seronegative. The CDR3 sequence is CAWSVGGSWHEQYF. CDR3 DNA: TGTGCCTGGAGTGTAGGAGGGAGCTGGCACGAGCAGTACTTC.